These 18 T cell receptor beta chains were all obtained from the same sample, sequenced in a study of blood T cell repertoires in COVID-19. TCRdb's copy holds only in-frame clones and misses some; the assay was immunoSEQ multiplex PCR. Here the sample spans about 130,000 clones, 88% being singletons. Input material: peripheral blood. These receptor sequences come from a man aged 50 or older with acute or convalescent COVID-19.

The chain recombines TRBV10-3 with TRBJ2-3, with 9 nucleotides matching TRBD1. The CDR3 has 16 residues. Germline V CDR1 and CDR2: ENHRY, SYGVKD. Germline trimming cut 1 base from V and 2 bases from J; bases unmatched to any gene: 4. The CDR3 region is CAISEFGTGYTDTQYF. In DNA form, the CDR3 reads TGTGCCATCAGTGAGTTTGGGACAGGGTACACAGATACGCAGTATTTT.

The chain employs TRBV11-2 and TRBJ2-3; unclear D gene. Germline V lookup: CDR1 SGHAT, CDR2 FQNNGV. V was pared by 4 bases and J by 1 base, with 9 bases between. The CDR3 is 14 amino acids. In nucleotides, the CDR3 is TGTGCCAGCAGCTCGCTCCAGGGCACAGATACGCAGTATTTT. Protein sequence: CASSSLQGTDTQYF.

V is TRBV27 and J is TRBJ2-1, with D uncertain. This CDR3 region has 15 residues. The germline V gene has CDR1 MNHEY and CDR2 SMNVEV (reference sequence). The V end was cut by 1 base, the J end by 2 bases, with 9 bases between. DNA for the CDR3: TGTGCCAGCAGTTTATATACTGTCCCCTACAATGAGCAGTTCTTC. This translates into CASSLYTVPYNEQFF.

The chain employs TRBV7-6 and TRBJ1-6; 9 nucleotides line up with TRBD1. Germline loops: CDR1 SGHVS, CDR2 FNYEAQ. Germline trimming cut 2 bases from V and 7 bases from J; bases unmatched to any gene: 3. The CDR3 runs to 15 residues. The CDR3 region is CASSLQTGGNSPLHF. CDR3 coding DNA: TGTGCCAGCAGCTTACAGACAGGGGGGAATTCACCCCTCCACTTT.

To note about this clone: Other DNA sequences in the same sample also yield this CDR3. CDR3 DNA: TGTGCCAGCAGCCTGGACTCCTATGGCTACACCTTC. The encoded protein is CASSLDSYGYTF. The rearrangement links TRBV5-4 to TRBJ1-2; D is uncertain. The CDR3 extends over 12 amino acids. The V gene lost 4 bases and the J gene lost 4 bases, with 8 bases spanning the gap. CDR1 is SGHNT, CDR2 YYREEE, per germline (reference sequence).

The V call is TRBV5-1, the J call TRBJ2-1, with 7 bases that match TRBD1. CDR3 length: 14 residues. Germline V CDR1 and CDR2: SGHRS, YFSETQ. After removal of 3 bases from V and 1 base from J, the junction contained 1 base not matched to a gene. The CDR3 coding sequence is TGCGCCAGCAGCTCGACAGGGTCCTACAATGAGCAGTTCTTC. The encoded protein is CASSSTGSYNEQFF.

This clone was detected a few times. The genes are TRBV19 and TRBJ1-2; unclear D gene. This CDR3 region has 16 residues. Germline V gene data show CDR1 as LNHDA and CDR2 as SQIVND (reference sequence). V lost 3 bases, J lost 4 bases, and 18 bases lay in between. The CDR3: CASSIGHRERSYGYTF. The CDR3 nucleotides read TGTGCCAGTAGTATCGGCCACCGGGAGCGGAGCTATGGCTACACCTTC.

This clone was observed a handful of times. This rearrangement joins TRBV6-6 to TRBJ1-1; D is ambiguous. V was pared by 2 bases and J by 12 bases, with 10 bases between. Germline-derived CDR1 and CDR2 are MNHNY and SVGAGI (reference sequence). This CDR3 has 11 residues. In DNA form, the CDR3 reads TGTGCCAGCAGTTACGGGAGAGACTCTTTCTTT. It is translated as CASSYGRDSFF.

V gene TRBV5-1 combines with J gene TRBJ1-1; the D is unclear. The CDR3 has 14 amino acids. The V end lost 0 bases, the J end lost 1 base, and 7 bases lay between the germline ends. Germline CDR1 and CDR2: SGHRS and YFSETQ. CDR3 nucleotide sequence: TGCGCCAGCAGCTTGGTCGCGGGGAACACTGAAGCTTTCTTT. Encoded protein: CASSLVAGNTEAFF. The complete variable domain, with remaining parts taken from reference TRBV5-1 and TRBJ1-1, reads KAGVTQTPRYLIKTRGQQVTLSCSPISGHRSVSWYQQTPGQGLQFLFEYFSETQRNKGNFPGRFSGRQFSNSRSEMNVSTLELGDSALYLCASSLVAGNTEAFFGQGTRLTVV.

This sequence joins TRBV3-1 (or the pseudogene TRBV3-2) and TRBJ1-1, with D unclear. Trimming pared 4 bases from V and 3 bases from J, leaving 15 bases between. There are 15 residues in the CDR3. Germline CDR1 reads LGHDT; CDR2 reads YNNKEL (reference sequence). The CDR3 nucleotides are TGTGCCAGCAGCCCCTCGCAACTAATGGACACTGAAGCTTTCTTT. It codes for CASSPSQLMDTEAFF.

This chain connects TRBV28 to TRBJ2-1, with TRBD2 matching over 10 bases. This CDR3 is built from 12 residues. The V segment lost 7 bases and the J segment 14 bases; nucleotides outside the gene matches: 8. CDR1 MDHEN and CDR2 SYDVKM come from the germline V gene. For the CDR3, the DNA is TGTGCCAGCACCGGATCCGGGACTAGCGAGTTCTTC. It specifies CASTGSGTSEFF.

This chain connects TRBV28 to TRBJ1-4, with 7 bases matching TRBD1. Germline V gene sequence: CDR1 MDHEN, CDR2 SYDVKM. V dropped 2 bases and J dropped 1; count of bases not matched to a gene: 13. The CDR3 sequence is 19 residues long. In DNA form, the CDR3 reads TGTGCCAGCAGTTTAGATAGGGCAGGGGGATCGGGAACTAATGAAAAACTGTTTTTT. It codes for CASSLDRAGGSGTNEKLFF.

The rearrangement joins TRBV28 to TRBJ2-2; possibly TRBD2 for D (5 bases). V was clipped by 6 bases and J by 7 bases, with 21 bases between them. CDR1 MDHEN and CDR2 SYDVKM come from the germline V gene. There are 16 residues in the CDR3. In DNA form, the CDR3 reads TGTGCCAGCAGGACGACTCGAGCGGTACGCATCGGGGAGCTGTTTTTT. Amino acids: CASRTTRAVRIGELFF.

The chain recombines TRBV7-2 with TRBJ2-3; D is unresolved. CDR3 size: 14 residues. Trimming shortened V by 6 bases and J by 4 bases, and 14 bases separated the two germline ends. Per the germline V gene, CDR1 is SGHTA and CDR2 is FQGNSA. CDR3 nucleotides: TGTGCCAGCAGTCCGCTAGAGGCCGCAGATACGCAGTATTTT. Translation gives CASSPLEAADTQYF.

The chain uses TRBV3-1 (or the pseudogene TRBV3-2) and TRBJ2-5; 12 bases agree with TRBD2. The junction had 5 bases not matched to a gene; V was cut back by 0 bases and J by 3 bases. Looked up from germline, CDR1 is LGHDT and CDR2 is YNNKEL (reference sequence). This CDR3 is built from 17 residues. The CDR3 loop is CASSQDLGLAGKETQYF. The CDR3 DNA is TGTGCCAGCAGCCAAGATCTGGGACTAGCGGGCAAAGAGACCCAGTACTTC.

The chain has TRBV7-8 and TRBJ2-5; tentative D call: TRBD1 (6 bases). The CDR3 has 13 residues. V lost 4 bases and J 2 bases, leaving 8 bases between the germline ends. Germline CDR1 SGHVS, CDR2 FQNEAQ. The CDR3 here is CASSSGQQETQYF. The CDR3 bases are TGTGCCAGCAGCTCCGGACAGCAAGAGACCCAGTACTTC.

The V call is TRBV2, the J call TRBJ1-1; D gene unclear. CDR3 length: 15 amino acids. V lost 6 bases and J lost 4, with 18 bases in between. Germline V gene data show CDR1 as SNHLY and CDR2 as FYNNEI. CDR3 residues: CASRYSGQTGTEAFF. The CDR3 DNA reads as TGTGCCAGCAGATACTCGGGTCAAACGGGCACTGAAGCTTTCTTT.

This chain's CDR3 is CASLGGSSGYNEQFF. DNA for the CDR3: TGTGCCAGCCTGGGTGGGTCCAGCGGGTACAATGAGCAGTTCTTC. J is TRBJ2-1 and V is TRBV2; TRBD2 is a possible D gene (6 bases). This CDR3 contains 15 residues. Germline lookup yields CDR1 SNHLY and CDR2 FYNNEI. Between the trimmed V and J ends, which lost 8 bases and 4 bases, there was a span of 18 bases.